Presented here are 27 T cell receptor beta chains from one specimen sequenced in a study of cytomegalovirus exposure and HLA in healthy donors. Amplification used 60 Vbeta primers and 13 Jbeta primers. TCRdb's copy holds only in-frame clones and misses some; the assay was immunoSEQ multiplex PCR. Of fewer than 200,000 clones in the sample, around 75% were seen once. Sequencing input: PBMCs. The receptors shown here come from a male donor in good health and CMV-seronegative.

Only a few counts were recorded for this clone. The rearrangement links TRBV4-1 to TRBJ1-2; D remains ambiguous. The length of the CDR3 is 15 residues. Looked up from germline, CDR1 is MGHRA and CDR2 is YSYEKL. With 4 bases removed from V and 0 bases from J, the gap between germline ends came to 12 bases. This CDR3 reads CASSREGRANYGYTF. CDR3 in DNA: TGCGCCAGCAGCCGAGAAGGGAGAGCTAACTATGGCTACACCTTC.

The sample holds one count of this clone. This chain connects TRBV11-2 to TRBJ2-5; 7 nucleotides agree with TRBD1. The V segment lost 10 bases and the J segment 1 base; nucleotides outside the gene matches: 6. Germline CDR1 and CDR2: SGHAT and FQNNGV. The CDR3 has 13 residues. For the CDR3, the DNA is TGTGCCACCGGAAGACAGGGCCAAGAGACCCAGTACTTC. Encoded protein: CATGRQGQETQYF.

Concerning this clone itself: Other DNA sequences in the same sample also yield this CDR3. V usage is TRBV5-1 and J usage is TRBJ1-1, with D perhaps matching TRBD1 (6 bases). The germline V gene encodes CDR1 SGHRS and CDR2 YFSETQ. The CDR3 spans 13 residues. V was pared by 5 bases and J by 3 bases, with 11 bases between. The CDR3 nucleotides read TGCGCCAGCAGTTTGACAGGCTACACTGAAGCTTTCTTT. Its protein product is CASSLTGYTEAFF. The complete variable domain, with remaining parts taken from reference TRBV5-1 and TRBJ1-1, reads KAGVTQTPRYLIKTRGQQVTLSCSPISGHRSVSWYQQTPGQGLQFLFEYFSETQRNKGNFPGRFSGRQFSNSRSEMNVSTLELGDSALYLCASSLTGYTEAFFGQGTRLTVV.

V is TRBV29-1 and J is TRBJ1-1; 7 bases match TRBD1. V lost 7 bases and J lost 0; bases outside the gene matches: 5. This CDR3 contains 13 residues. The germline gives CDR1 SQVTM, CDR2 ANQGSEA. CDR3: CSARDSLNTEAFF. In DNA, the CDR3 is TGCAGCGCACGGGACAGCTTGAACACTGAAGCTTTCTTT.

The V gene is TRBV7-6, the J gene TRBJ2-3; 11 bases map to TRBD2. CDR3 length: 15 residues. The V gene end was trimmed by 5 bases and the J gene end by 4 bases; junction bases not matched to a gene: 5. Germline V lookup: CDR1 SGHVS, CDR2 FNYEAQ. CDR3: CASSPSGGFADTQYF. Here the CDR3 DNA reads TGTGCCAGCAGCCCTAGCGGGGGGTTCGCAGATACGCAGTATTTT.

In this sample, this clone turned up a few times. At one of its ends the junction is not consistent with the germline gene, which may arise from a read error. V and J are TRBV7-9 and TRBJ1-2, with 12 nucleotides matching TRBD1. CDR3 length equals 18 residues. Germline CDR1 SEHNR, CDR2 FQNEAQ (reference sequence). CDR3 amino acids: CSSSLNSGTGGAGYGYTF. The CDR3 DNA sequence: TGTTCCAGCAGCTTGAATTCCGGGACAGGGGGCGCAGGCTATGGCTACACCTTC.

The chain joins TRBV5-6 to TRBJ1-1, with D possibly matching TRBD1 (6 bases). CDR1 SGHDT and CDR2 YYEEEE come from the germline V gene. Between the trimmed V and J ends, which lost 4 bases and 3 bases, there was a span of 22 bases. The CDR3 sequence is 17 residues long. Written as DNA, the CDR3 is TGTGCCAGCAGCGGCACGGGGGGCCGGGAAAGGTACACTGAAGCTTTCTTT. Translation gives CASSGTGGRERYTEAFF. Using reference TRBV5-6 and TRBJ1-1 for the parts outside the CDR3, the full variable domain is DAGVTQSPTHLIKTRGQQVTLRCSPKSGHDTVSWYQQALGQGPQFIFQYYEEEERQRGNFPDRFSGHQFPNYSSELNVNALLLGDSALYLCASSGTGGRERYTEAFFGQGTRLTVV.

The V gene is TRBV29-1, the J gene TRBJ2-7; 11 nucleotides line up with TRBD1. The CDR3 contains 13 residues. V gave up 7 bases and J gave up 6 bases; unmatched junction bases: 8. The V gene's germline CDR1 is SQVTM and CDR2 ANQGSEA. The CDR3 sequence is CSASRTGGSEQYF. CDR3 coding DNA: TGCAGCGCTTCCCGGACAGGGGGCAGCGAGCAGTACTTC.

This clone was counted once. The chain combines TRBV6-1 with TRBJ1-2; D unresolved. Germline V gives CDR1 MNHNS, CDR2 SASEGT. Trimming removed 4 bases from V and 4 bases from J, with 16 bases in between. The CDR3 loop spans 15 amino acids. The CDR3 DNA reads as TGTGCCAGCAGTGGATTGATCTACTCGGGCTATGGCTACACCTTC. Protein sequence: CASSGLIYSGYGYTF.

The V gene is TRBV7-9, the J gene TRBJ1-1, with a possible D match to TRBD1 (6 bases). The CDR3 is made up of 14 amino acids. Germline lookup yields CDR1 SEHNR and CDR2 FQNEAQ (reference sequence). V was trimmed by 5 bases and J by 12 bases, leaving 22 bases between them. The CDR3 loop reads CASSGFQGNGSTFF. The DNA of the CDR3 is TGTGCCAGCAGCGGCTTTCAGGGGAACGGGTCAACTTTCTTT.

The chain combines TRBV5-8 with TRBJ1-6, with a possible D match to TRBD1 (5 bases). Looked up from germline, CDR1 is SGHTS and CDR2 is YDEGEE. The V gene lost 4 bases and the J gene lost 7 bases, with 12 bases spanning the gap. The CDR3 has 14 amino acids. CDR3 loop: CASSKGRGNSPLHF. As DNA, the CDR3 is TGTGCCAGCAGCAAGGGAAGGGGCAATTCACCCCTCCACTTT.

This clone was seen only once. V usage is TRBV6-1 and J usage is TRBJ1-5; D unresolved. The CDR3 has 14 residues. Germline CDR1 reads MNHNS; CDR2 reads SASEGT. V was cut by 5 bases and J by 3 bases, with 11 bases left in between. CDR3 in amino acids: CASSPFSNNQPQHF. The CDR3 nucleotides read TGTGCCAGCAGTCCTTTTTCTAACAATCAGCCCCAGCATTTT.

This clone was found once. The chain couples TRBV6-5 to TRBJ2-1; 7 bases agree with TRBD1. The ends lost 6 bases at V and 9 bases at J; junction bases unmatched: 5. The CDR3 is made up of 12 amino acids. In germline, CDR1 is MNHEY, CDR2 SVGAGI. The DNA for the CDR3 is TGTGCCAGCAGGAGTGAGGGGGCTGAGCAGTTCTTC. It codes for CASRSEGAEQFF.

The rearrangement uses TRBV4-2 and TRBJ1-2; TRBD1 agrees at 8 bases. V lost 3 bases, J lost 6 bases, and 3 bases stayed unmatched. Per germline, CDR1 LGHNA and CDR2 YNFKEQ. The CDR3 sequence is 13 residues long. DNA for the CDR3: TGTGCCAGCAGCCAGAGACAGGGGAATGGCTACACCTTC. Amino acid sequence: CASSQRQGNGYTF.

This clone was observed a few times. J is TRBJ1-1 and V is TRBV6-1; TRBD1 is a possible D gene (6 bases). Trimming removed 6 bases from V and 5 bases from J, with 16 bases in between. The germline V gene has CDR1 MNHNS and CDR2 SASEGT. This CDR3 spans 14 amino acids. The CDR3 DNA is TGTGCCAGCAGCGCGGGGGGCGGTGGGACTGAAGCTTTCTTT. Encoded protein: CASSAGGGGTEAFF.

The chain is built from TRBV27 and TRBJ2-1; D is possibly TRBD2 (7 bases). The CDR3 extends over 16 amino acids. V lost 6 bases and J lost 0, with 15 bases in between. Looked up from germline, CDR1 is MNHEY and CDR2 is SMNVEV (reference sequence). In DNA form, the CDR3 reads TGTGCCAGCAGCCCTGAGAGGGGGGGCTCCTACAATGAGCAGTTCTTC. It is translated as CASSPERGGSYNEQFF.

The chain has TRBV11-2 and TRBJ1-6, with 8 nucleotides matching TRBD1. V trimming: 0 bases; J trimming: 9 bases; junction bases outside the gene matches: 1. The CDR3 totals 14 residues. Germline V gives CDR1 SGHAT, CDR2 FQNNGV. The DNA of the CDR3 is TGTGCCAGCAGCTTAGACAGGGGGCTTTCACCCCTCCACTTT. It translates to CASSLDRGLSPLHF. The variable domain in full, with the rest retrieved from reference TRBV11-2 and TRBJ1-6, is EAGVAQSPRYKIIEKRQSVAFWCNPISGHATLYWYQQILGQGPKLLIQFQNNGVVDDSQLPKDRFSAERLKGVDSTLKIQPAKLEDSAVYLCASSLDRGLSPLHFGNGTRLTVT.

The rearrangement links TRBV4-3 to TRBJ1-1; D gene uncertain. V dropped 3 bases and J dropped 0 bases, with 14 bases sitting between them. Germline lookup yields CDR1 LGHNA and CDR2 YSLEER. The CDR3 runs to 16 residues. CDR3: CASSQGEQSLNTEAFF. Written as DNA, the CDR3 is TGCGCCAGCAGCCAGGGAGAACAGAGCCTGAACACTGAAGCTTTCTTT.

This clone has just a few counts. V and J are TRBV9 and TRBJ2-7; 9 bases map to TRBD1. CDR3 length equals 15 residues. The germline V gene encodes CDR1 SGDLS and CDR2 YYNGEE. The trim removed 4 bases at V and 4 bases at J, leaving 9 bases unmatched. The CDR3 DNA follows: TGTGCCAGCAGCCCGACAGGGGGTAGTATTTACGAGCAGTACTTC. Encoded protein: CASSPTGGSIYEQYF.

This rearrangement joins TRBV6-5 to TRBJ1-5, with D uncertain. V gave up 0 bases and J gave up 9 bases, with 6 bases separating them. The CDR3 covers 12 residues. Germline CDR1 is MNHEY and CDR2 is SVGAGI. CDR3 loop: CASSYSNGPQHF. The DNA of the CDR3 is TGTGCCAGCAGTTACTCGAACGGGCCCCAGCATTTT.

The chain combines TRBV2 with TRBJ2-3, with TRBD1 identical over 8 bases. Germline V gene lookup returns CDR1 SNHLY and CDR2 FYNNEI. The CDR3 loop spans 12 amino acids. The junction had 1 base not matched to a gene; V was cut back by 3 bases and J by 8 bases. The CDR3 DNA reads TGTGCCAGCAGTGAGGACAGGGCTACGCAGTATTTT. Translating gives CASSEDRATQYF.

The rearrangement uses TRBV5-1 and TRBJ2-7; possibly TRBD1 for D (6 bases). Trimming took 0 bases from V and 3 from J, leaving 13 bases between them. Germline V gene sequence: CDR1 SGHRS, CDR2 YFSETQ. The CDR3 is made up of 15 amino acids. DNA of the CDR3: TGCGCCAGCAGCTTGGAACTTGGGGGCCACTACGAGCAGTACTTC. Its translation is CASSLELGGHYEQYF. Looking up the rest from reference TRBV5-1 and TRBJ2-7 gives the full variable domain: KAGVTQTPRYLIKTRGQQVTLSCSPISGHRSVSWYQQTPGQGLQFLFEYFSETQRNKGNFPGRFSGRQFSNSRSEMNVSTLELGDSALYLCASSLELGGHYEQYFGPGTRLTVT.

The chain uses TRBV27 and TRBJ2-1; 7 bases are shared with TRBD2. The CDR3 contains 14 residues. The germline CDR1 and CDR2 sequences are MNHEY and SMNVEV (reference sequence). The ends lost 5 bases at V and 4 bases at J; junction bases unmatched: 5. The CDR3 DNA sequence: TGTGCCAGCAGTCCCGGACTAGGGTACAATGAGCAGTTCTTC. This sequence encodes CASSPGLGYNEQFF.

The gene calls are TRBV6-6 and TRBJ1-2; 9 bases align to TRBD1. This CDR3 has 15 residues. The V gene's germline CDR1 is MNHNY and CDR2 SVGAGI (reference sequence). After removal of 6 bases from V and 0 bases from J, the junction contained 5 bases not matched to a gene. The CDR3 DNA sequence: TGTGCCAGCAGCCCGGGACAGGGTACTAACTATGGCTACACCTTC. Translated: CASSPGQGTNYGYTF.

The rearrangement uses TRBV5-1 and TRBJ1-1; D call uncertain. Germline loops: CDR1 SGHRS, CDR2 YFSETQ. V was trimmed by 2 bases and J by 1 base, leaving 12 bases between them. This CDR3 is 15 amino acids long. The CDR3 coding sequence is TGCGCCAGCAGCTTCGGCGGAAATTGGAACACTGAAGCTTTCTTT. Protein: CASSFGGNWNTEAFF. The whole variable domain, filled in from reference TRBV5-1 and TRBJ1-1, reads KAGVTQTPRYLIKTRGQQVTLSCSPISGHRSVSWYQQTPGQGLQFLFEYFSETQRNKGNFPGRFSGRQFSNSRSEMNVSTLELGDSALYLCASSFGGNWNTEAFFGQGTRLTVV.

Comments on this clone: Sequence at one end of the junction differs from germline and may be a read error. This chain uses TRBV6-1 with TRBJ2-7; TRBD1 matches at 7 bases. Germline CDR1 and CDR2: MNHNS and SASEGT. The CDR3 contains 13 residues. DNA for the CDR3: TGTGCCAGCAGCGAAGCCGGCTCCGGGACAGCCTACTTC. Protein sequence: CASSEAGSGTAYF.

This clone was seen just once. Compared with germline, one end of the junction differs, possibly owing to a read error. The chain has TRBV7-9 and TRBJ1-6, with 7 bases aligning to TRBD1. CDR1 is SEHNR, CDR2 FQNEAQ, per germline (reference sequence). This CDR3 region has 16 residues. CDR3 in amino acids: CASNLSVQGENSPLHF. CDR3 DNA sequence: TGTGCCAGCAACTTAAGCGTCCAGGGGGAAAATTCACCCCTCCACTTT. Full variable domain (remainder filled in from reference TRBV7-9 and TRBJ1-6): DTGVSQNPRHKITKRGQNVTFRCDPISEHNRLYWYRQTLGQGPEFLTYFQNEAQLEKSRLLSDRFSAERPKGSFSTLEIQRTEQGDSAMYLCASNLSVQGENSPLHFGNGTRLTVT.